In this sample, the clone carrying this T cell receptor (beta chain) turned up a few times. Its antigen is unknown. This entry comes from a study of response to subunit inactivated influenza vaccine. Points from the study as a whole: Authors suggested few new T cells are recruited by each seasonal influenza vaccination.

Via MiXCR, TCRdb re-called the RT-PCR reads, giving one row per CDR3 protein. The table has 700,000 to 800,000 distinct CDR3 sequences, less than 20% seen once. The material was PBMCs from blood, obtained approximately 5 days after vaccination. The receptor's source is a middle-aged man who received an inactivated influenza vaccine.

The CDR3 here is CASSLQLAGAYNEQFF. CDR3 DNA: TGTGCCAGCAGCTTACAACTAGCGGGGGCCTACAATGAGCAGTTCTTC. This chain connects TRBV5-4 to TRBJ2-1; 11 nucleotides match TRBD2. Germline-derived CDR1 and CDR2 are SGHNT and YYREEE (reference sequence). The CDR3 runs to 16 residues. The V and J ends lost 2 bases and 2 bases, in that order; junction bases with no gene match: 3.